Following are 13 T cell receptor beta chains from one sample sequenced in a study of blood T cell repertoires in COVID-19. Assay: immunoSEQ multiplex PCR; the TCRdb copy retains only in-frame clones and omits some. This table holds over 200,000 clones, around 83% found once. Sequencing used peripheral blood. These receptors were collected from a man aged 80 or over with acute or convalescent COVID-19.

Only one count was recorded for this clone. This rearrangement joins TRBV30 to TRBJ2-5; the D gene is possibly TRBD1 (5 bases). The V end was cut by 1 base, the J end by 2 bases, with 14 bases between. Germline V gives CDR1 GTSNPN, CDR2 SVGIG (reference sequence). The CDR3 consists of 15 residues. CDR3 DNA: TGTGCCTGGAGTGGGGGCAGGGATGTGCAAGAGACCCAGTACTTC. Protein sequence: CAWSGGRDVQETQYF.

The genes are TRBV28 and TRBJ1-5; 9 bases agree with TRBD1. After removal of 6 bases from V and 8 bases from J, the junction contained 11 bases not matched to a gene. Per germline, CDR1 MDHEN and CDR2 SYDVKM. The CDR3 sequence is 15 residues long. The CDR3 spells CASRPRDREVEPQHF. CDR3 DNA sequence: TGTGCCAGCAGACCCCGGGACAGGGAGGTTGAGCCCCAGCATTTT.

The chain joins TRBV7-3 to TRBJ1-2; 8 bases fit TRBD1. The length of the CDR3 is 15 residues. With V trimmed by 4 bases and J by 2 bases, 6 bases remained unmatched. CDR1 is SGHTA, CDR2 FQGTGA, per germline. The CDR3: CASSSPGQANYGYTF. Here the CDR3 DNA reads TGTGCCAGCAGCTCGCCGGGACAGGCGAACTATGGCTACACCTTC.

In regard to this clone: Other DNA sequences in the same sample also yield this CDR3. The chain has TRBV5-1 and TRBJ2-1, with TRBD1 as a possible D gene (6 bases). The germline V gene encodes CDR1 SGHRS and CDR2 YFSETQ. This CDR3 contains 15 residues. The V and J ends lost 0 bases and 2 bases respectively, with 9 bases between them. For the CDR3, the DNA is TGCGCCAGCAGCTTGGGGCAGGGGACCTACAATGAGCAGTTCTTC. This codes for CASSLGQGTYNEQFF.

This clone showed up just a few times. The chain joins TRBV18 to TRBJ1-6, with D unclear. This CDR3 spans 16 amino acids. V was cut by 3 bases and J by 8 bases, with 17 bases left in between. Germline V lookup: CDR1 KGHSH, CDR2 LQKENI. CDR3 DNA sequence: TGTGCCAGCTCACCGAATCCCCGGACTTCAGATTCACCCCTCCACTTT. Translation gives CASSPNPRTSDSPLHF. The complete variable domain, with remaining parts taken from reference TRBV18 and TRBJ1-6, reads NAGVMQNPRHLVRRRGQEARLRCSPMKGHSHVYWYRQLPEEGLKFMVYLQKENIIDESGMPKERFSAEFPKEGPSILRIQQVVRGDSAAYFCASSPNPRTSDSPLHFGNGTRLTVT.

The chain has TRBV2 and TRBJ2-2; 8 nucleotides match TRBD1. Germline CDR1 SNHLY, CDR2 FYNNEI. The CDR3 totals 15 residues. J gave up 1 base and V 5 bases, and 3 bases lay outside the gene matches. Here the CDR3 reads CASSRQGRNTGELFF. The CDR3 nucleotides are TGTGCCAGCAGTCGACAGGGGCGGAACACCGGGGAGCTGTTTTTT.

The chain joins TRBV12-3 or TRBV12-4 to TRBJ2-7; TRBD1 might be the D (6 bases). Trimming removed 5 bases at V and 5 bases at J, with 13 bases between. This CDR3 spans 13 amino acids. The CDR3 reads CASSPGHPDEQYF. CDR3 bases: TGTGCCAGCAGTCCGGGACACCCCGACGAGCAGTACTTC.

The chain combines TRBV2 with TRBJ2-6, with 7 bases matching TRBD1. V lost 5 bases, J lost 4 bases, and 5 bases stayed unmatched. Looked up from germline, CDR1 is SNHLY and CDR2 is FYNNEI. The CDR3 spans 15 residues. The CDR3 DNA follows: TGTGCCAGCAGTATAGGGGGCTTCGGGGCCAACGTCCTGACTTTC. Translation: CASSIGGFGANVLTF.

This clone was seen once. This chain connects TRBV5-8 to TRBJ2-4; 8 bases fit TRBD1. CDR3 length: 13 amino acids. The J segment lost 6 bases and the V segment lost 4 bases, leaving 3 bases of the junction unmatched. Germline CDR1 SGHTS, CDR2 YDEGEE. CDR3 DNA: TGTGCCAGCAGCCTAGGACAGGGAAACATTCAGTACTTC. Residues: CASSLGQGNIQYF. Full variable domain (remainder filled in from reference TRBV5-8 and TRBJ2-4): EAGVTQSPTHLIKTRGQQATLRCSPISGHTSVYWYQQALGLGLQFLLWYDEGEERNRGNFPPRFSGRQFPNYSSELNVNALELEDSALYLCASSLGQGNIQYFGAGTRLSVL.

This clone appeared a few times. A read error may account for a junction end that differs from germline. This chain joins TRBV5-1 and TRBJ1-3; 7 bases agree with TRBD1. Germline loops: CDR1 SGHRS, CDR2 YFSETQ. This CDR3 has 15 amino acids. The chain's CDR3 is CASRLGTATGNTIYF. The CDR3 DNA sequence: TGCGCCAGCAGGTTGGGGACAGCGACTGGAAACACCATATATTTT.

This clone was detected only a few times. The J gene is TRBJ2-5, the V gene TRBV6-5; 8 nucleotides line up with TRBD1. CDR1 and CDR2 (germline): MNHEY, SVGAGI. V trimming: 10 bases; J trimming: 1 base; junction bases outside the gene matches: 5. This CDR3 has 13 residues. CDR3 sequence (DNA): TGTGCCATAGGACAGGGATCCCAAGAGACCCAGTACTTC. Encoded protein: CAIGQGSQETQYF.

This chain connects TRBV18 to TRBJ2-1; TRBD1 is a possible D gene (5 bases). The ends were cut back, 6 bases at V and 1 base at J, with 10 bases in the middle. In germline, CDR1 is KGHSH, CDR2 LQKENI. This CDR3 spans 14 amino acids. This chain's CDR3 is CASSRQNSYNEQFF. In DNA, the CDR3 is TGTGCCAGCTCTAGACAGAATTCCTACAATGAGCAGTTCTTC.

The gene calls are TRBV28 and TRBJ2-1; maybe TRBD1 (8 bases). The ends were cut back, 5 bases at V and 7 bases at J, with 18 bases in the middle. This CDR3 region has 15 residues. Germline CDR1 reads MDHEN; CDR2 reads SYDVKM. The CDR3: CASSPPDRGGNEQFF. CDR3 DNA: TGTGCCAGCAGTCCCCCCGACAGGGGAGGGAATGAGCAGTTCTTC.